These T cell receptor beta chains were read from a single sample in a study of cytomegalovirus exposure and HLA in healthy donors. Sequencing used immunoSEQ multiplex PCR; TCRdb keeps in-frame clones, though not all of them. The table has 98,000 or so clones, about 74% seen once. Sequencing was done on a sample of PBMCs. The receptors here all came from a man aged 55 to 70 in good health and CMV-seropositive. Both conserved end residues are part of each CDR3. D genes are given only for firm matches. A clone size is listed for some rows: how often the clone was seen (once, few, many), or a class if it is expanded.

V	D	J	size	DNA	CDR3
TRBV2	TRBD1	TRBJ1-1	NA	TGTGCCAGCAGTCGACAGGGCATGAACACTGAAGCTTTCTTT	CASSRQGMNTEAFF
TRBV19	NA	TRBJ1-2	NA	TGTGCCAGTAGTATGGCCCTTCGCTATGGCTACACCTTC	CASSMALRYGYTF
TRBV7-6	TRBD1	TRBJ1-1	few	TGTGCCAGCAGCTTAAGACAGGGTTTTGAAGCTTTCTTT	CASSLRQGFEAFF
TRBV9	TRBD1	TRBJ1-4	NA	TGTGCCAGCAGCCCTCGGACAGGGAATGAAAAACTGTTTTTT	CASSPRTGNEKLFF
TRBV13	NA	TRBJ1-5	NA	TGTGCCAGCAGCGCCGGCGGGGGTAAGTTCCAGCCCCAGCATTTT	CASSAGGGKFQPQHF
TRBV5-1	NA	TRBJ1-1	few	TGCGCCAGCAGCCGGGAGACAGCGTTAGACACTGAAGCTTTCTTT	CASSRETALDTEAFF
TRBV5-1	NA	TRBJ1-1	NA	TGCGCCAGCAGCTCGGCGGCCAGGAACACTGAAGCTTTCTTT	CASSSAARNTEAFF
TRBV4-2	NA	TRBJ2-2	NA	TGTGCCAGCAGCCAAGTCTTAGAAAACACCGGGGAGCTGTTTTTT	CASSQVLENTGELFF
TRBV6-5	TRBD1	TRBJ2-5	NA	TGTGCCAGCAGTTACTTTGGACAGGGACAAGAGACCCAGTACTTC	CASSYFGQGQETQYF
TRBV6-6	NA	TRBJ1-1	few	TGTGCCAGCAGTTACTCCAGAGGGAACACTGAAGCTTTCTTT	CASSYSRGNTEAFF